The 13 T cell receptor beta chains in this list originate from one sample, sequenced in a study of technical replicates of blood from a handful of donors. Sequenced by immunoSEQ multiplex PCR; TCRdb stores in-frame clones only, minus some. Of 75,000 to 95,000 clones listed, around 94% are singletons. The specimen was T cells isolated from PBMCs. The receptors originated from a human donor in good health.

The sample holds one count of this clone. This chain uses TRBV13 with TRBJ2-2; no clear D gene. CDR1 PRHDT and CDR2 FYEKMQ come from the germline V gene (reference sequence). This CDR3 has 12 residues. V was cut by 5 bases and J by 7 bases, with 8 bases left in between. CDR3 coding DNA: TGTGCCAGCAGCCTAACAGACGGGGAGCTGTTTTTT. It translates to CASSLTDGELFF.

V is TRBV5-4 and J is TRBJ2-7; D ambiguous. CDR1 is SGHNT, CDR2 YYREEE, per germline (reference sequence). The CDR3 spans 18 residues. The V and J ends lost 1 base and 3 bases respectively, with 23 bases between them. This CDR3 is CASSLLSVLSNGRYEQYF. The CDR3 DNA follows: TGTGCCAGCAGCTTGTTGTCGGTGCTCAGTAATGGGCGCTACGAGCAGTACTTC.

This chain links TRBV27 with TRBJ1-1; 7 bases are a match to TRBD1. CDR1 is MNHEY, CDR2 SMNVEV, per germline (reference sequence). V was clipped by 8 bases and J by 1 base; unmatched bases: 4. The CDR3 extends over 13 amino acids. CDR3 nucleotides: TGTGCCAGCGGGGGACAGCCGAACACTGAAGCTTTCTTT. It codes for CASGGQPNTEAFF.

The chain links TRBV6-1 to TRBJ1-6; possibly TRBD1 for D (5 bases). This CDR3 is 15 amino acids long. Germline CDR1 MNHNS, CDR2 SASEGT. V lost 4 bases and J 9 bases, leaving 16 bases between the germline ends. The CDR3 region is CASSGTGGYSSPLHF. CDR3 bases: TGTGCCAGCAGTGGAACAGGAGGGTACAGTTCACCCCTCCACTTT.

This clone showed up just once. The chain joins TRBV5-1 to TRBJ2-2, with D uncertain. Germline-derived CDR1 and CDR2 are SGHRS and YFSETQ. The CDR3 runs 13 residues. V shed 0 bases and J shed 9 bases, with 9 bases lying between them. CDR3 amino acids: CASSLALFRELFF. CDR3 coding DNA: TGCGCCAGCAGCTTGGCCCTCTTTAGGGAGCTGTTTTTT.

CDR3 in DNA: TGTGCCAGCACCCGGGTGGGGGCGCGGGAGCAGTACTTC. Residues: CASTRVGAREQYF. The rearrangement uses TRBV2 and TRBJ2-7, with TRBD1 as a possible D gene (6 bases). In germline, CDR1 is SNHLY, CDR2 FYNNEI. Trimming removed 7 bases at V and 7 bases at J, with 17 bases between. This CDR3 is built from 13 residues.

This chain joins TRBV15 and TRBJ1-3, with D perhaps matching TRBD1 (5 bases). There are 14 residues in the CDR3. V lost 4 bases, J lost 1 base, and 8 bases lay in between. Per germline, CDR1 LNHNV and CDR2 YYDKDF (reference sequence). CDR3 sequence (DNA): TGTGCCACCAGCACCGACAGTTCTGGAAACACCATATATTTT. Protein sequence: CATSTDSSGNTIYF.

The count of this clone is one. CDR3 sequence: CASSSTGEGEAFF. Here the CDR3 DNA reads TGTGCCAGCAGCTCTACTGGAGAGGGAGAAGCTTTCTTT. V usage is TRBV7-6 and J usage is TRBJ1-1; D gene ambiguous. The CDR3 extends over 13 amino acids. The ends were cut back, 4 bases at V and 8 bases at J, with 14 bases in the middle. Germline loops: CDR1 SGHVS, CDR2 FNYEAQ.

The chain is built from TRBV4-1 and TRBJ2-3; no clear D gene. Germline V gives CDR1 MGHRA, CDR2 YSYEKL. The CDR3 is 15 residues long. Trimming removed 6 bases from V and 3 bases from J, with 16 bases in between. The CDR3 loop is CASRTEPSLTDTQYF. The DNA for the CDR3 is TGCGCCAGCAGAACAGAGCCATCGTTGACAGATACGCAGTATTTT.

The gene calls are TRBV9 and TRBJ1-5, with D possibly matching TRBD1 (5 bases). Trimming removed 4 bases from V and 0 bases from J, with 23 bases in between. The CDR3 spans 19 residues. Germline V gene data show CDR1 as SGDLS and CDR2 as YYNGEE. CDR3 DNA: TGTGCCAGCAGCCCAGGGTTGGGCCAGGTTCCTTATAGCAATCAGCCCCAGCATTTT. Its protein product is CASSPGLGQVPYSNQPQHF.

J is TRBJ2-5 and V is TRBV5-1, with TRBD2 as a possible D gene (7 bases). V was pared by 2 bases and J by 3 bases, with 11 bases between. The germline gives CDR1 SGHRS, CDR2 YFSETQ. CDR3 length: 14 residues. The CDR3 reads CASSLSGGEETQYF. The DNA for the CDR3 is TGCGCCAGCAGCTTATCGGGGGGCGAAGAGACCCAGTACTTC.

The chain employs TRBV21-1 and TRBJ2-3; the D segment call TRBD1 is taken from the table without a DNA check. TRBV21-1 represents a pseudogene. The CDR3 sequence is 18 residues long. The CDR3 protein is CASSKESPDRPSTDTQYF. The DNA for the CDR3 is TGTGCCAGCAGCAAAGAAAGCCCAGACAGGCCTAGCACAGATACGCAGTATTTT.

The CDR3 DNA reads TGTGCCAGCAGTGAAAGGGCGGGAAGGACAGATACGCAGTATTTT. This codes for CASSERAGRTDTQYF. The gene calls are TRBV6-1 and TRBJ2-3, with D perhaps matching TRBD2 (6 bases). Germline values: CDR1 MNHNS, CDR2 SASEGT. With 2 bases removed from V and 3 bases from J, the gap between germline ends came to 12 bases. The CDR3 runs to 15 residues.